These 2 T cell receptor beta chains were sequenced from one sample in a study of blood T cell repertoires in COVID-19. Clones were sequenced by immunoSEQ multiplex PCR, and TCRdb holds only the in-frame ones, with some missing. Counted here are tens of thousands of clones, around 89% occurring once; the ten biggest clones make up less than 3.5%. The sequencing input was peripheral blood. The origin of the receptors is a man aged 45-60 years with COVID-19, enrolled during active disease.

This chain connects TRBV9 to TRBJ2-2, with D possibly being TRBD1 (5 bases). The germline gives CDR1 SGDLS, CDR2 YYNGEE. Trimming removed 6 bases at V and 0 bases at J, with 15 bases between. CDR3 size: 16 residues. The DNA of the CDR3 is TGTGCCAGCACCGGACGGCGACAGCCGAACACCGGGGAGCTGTTTTTT. This gives the protein CASTGRRQPNTGELFF.

CDR3 in DNA: TGTGCCAGCAGCTCAAGAGGGGACAGCGTTCCCCAGTACTTC. Encoded protein: CASSSRGDSVPQYF. The V and J genes are TRBV3-1 (or the pseudogene TRBV3-2) and TRBJ2-5; 7 bases are a match to TRBD1. Germline CDR1 is LGHDT and CDR2 is YNNKEL (reference sequence). The CDR3 sequence is 14 residues long. The junction had 12 bases not matched to a gene; V was cut back by 5 bases and J by 9 bases.